These T cell receptor beta chains were read from a single sample in a study of immune evolution from preneoplasia to lung adenocarcinoma. Profiled with immunoSEQ multiplex PCR; TCRdb holds only in-frame clones, not every one. The table records roughly 9,400 clones, about 88% of them present only once. Material: FFPE invasive lung adenocarcinoma tissue. These receptors were obtained from a person between 65 and 79 years old with invasive lung adenocarcinoma. Some clones in this sample may be carry-over from other donors' samples. Each CDR3 is given with its conserved first and last residue. The order of the fields is D gene, V gene, clone size, J gene, CDR3 protein, CDR3 DNA. D genes are given only for firm matches. Only part of the rows carry a size: once, few, many, or a class if the clone is expanded.

-	TRBV5-6	-	TRBJ1-2	CASSLGAGLSSGYTF	TGTGCCAGCAGCTTGGGGGCCGGGTTAAGTAGCGGCTACACCTTC
TRBD2	TRBV6-1	-	TRBJ2-7	CASKSGLAGHEQYF	TGTGCCAGCAAATCGGGACTAGCAGGCCACGAGCAGTACTTC
-	TRBV28	once	TRBJ1-1	CASSPRLDTEAFF	TGTGCCAGCAGCCCTAGGTTGGACACTGAAGCTTTCTTT
-	TRBV10-3	-	TRBJ2-1	CAISESRNVNEQFF	TGTGCCATCAGTGAGTCAAGGAATGTTAATGAGCAGTTCTTC
-	TRBV30	-	TRBJ2-1	CAWSVGLPPNEQFF	TGTGCCTGGAGTGTAGGACTCCCCCCCAATGAGCAGTTCTTC
TRBD1	TRBV29-1	-	TRBJ2-2	CSVQGQGNTGELFF	TGCAGCGTGCAGGGACAGGGGAACACCGGGGAGCTGTTTTTT
-	TRBV20-1	-	TRBJ2-7	CSAGWDEQYF	TGCAGTGCTGGTTGGGACGAGCAGTACTTC
-	TRBV30	-	TRBJ1-1	CAWSKGTLNTEAFF	TGTGCCTGGTCGAAGGGGACCTTGAACACTGAAGCTTTCTTT
TRBD2	TRBV27	-	TRBJ2-5	CASSRLAGGQETQYF	TGTGCCAGCAGCCGACTAGCGGGGGGGCAAGAGACCCAGTACTTC
-	TRBV21-1	-	TRBJ2-4	CASSLWDIQYF	TGTGCCAGCAGCCTGTGGGACATTCAGTACTTC
-	TRBV6-5	-	TRBJ1-1	CASSTSPARLYLF	TGTGCCAGCAGTACCTCACCGGCCCGCCTCTATCTCTTT
-	TRBV27	-	TRBJ1-1	CASSLSTEAFF	TGTGCCAGCAGTTTAAGCACTGAAGCTTTCTTT
-	TRBV5-1	-	TRBJ1-2	CASSQEANYGYTF	TGCGCCAGCAGCCAAGAAGCTAACTATGGCTACACCTTC
-	TRBV4-1	-	TRBJ1-2	CASSPQIAMGGIYGYTF	TGCGCCAGCAGCCCCCAAATCGCCATGGGCGGGATTTATGGCTACACCTTC
TRBD2	TRBV7-9	-	TRBJ2-1	CASSLSGGALSSYNEQFF	TGTGCCAGCAGCTTATCCGGGGGGGCCCTCAGCTCCTACAATGAGCAGTTCTTC
-	TRBV27	-	TRBJ2-5	CASSFGFRETQYF	TGTGCCAGCAGTTTTGGATTTCGGGAGACCCAGTACTTC
TRBD1	TRBV27	-	TRBJ1-1	CASSSDMTGVGTEAFF	TGTGCCAGCAGTTCCGATATGACAGGGGTCGGCACTGAAGCTTTCTTT
TRBD2	TRBV6-5	-	TRBJ2-7	CASRRAGDMGEQYF	TGTGCCAGCAGAAGAGCGGGGGACATGGGAGAGCAGTACTTC
-	TRBV27	-	TRBJ2-3	CASSLKRADTQYF	TGTGCCAGCAGTTTAAAAAGGGCAGATACGCAGTATTTT
-	TRBV4-2	once	TRBJ2-7	CASSPLGDGPSSSYEQYF	TGTGCCAGCAGCCCCCTCGGCGACGGACCATCAAGCTCCTACGAGCAGTACTTC
-	TRBV7-2	-	TRBJ2-3	CASSLGGRPSTDTQYF	TGTGCCAGCAGCCTCGGGGGACGGCCGAGCACAGATACGCAGTATTTT
TRBD2	TRBV5-4	-	TRBJ2-1	CASSSTSGRNEQFF	TGTGCCAGCAGCTCGACTAGCGGGAGGAATGAGCAGTTCTTC
-	TRBV30	-	TRBJ1-2	CAWSIPISGADGYTF	TGTGCCTGGAGTATACCCATCTCGGGCGCCGATGGCTACACCTTC
-	TRBV19	-	TRBJ1-4	CASSGGGRPNEKLFF	TGTGCCAGTAGTGGAGGGGGACGGCCGAATGAAAAACTGTTTTTT
-	TRBV5-6	-	TRBJ2-1	CASSLPGYRQSYNEQFF	TGTGCCAGCAGCTTACCGGGGTACCGCCAATCCTACAATGAGCAGTTCTTC
TRBD1	TRBV27	-	TRBJ1-1	CASRGGMGTEAFF	TGTGCCAGCAGAGGGGGCATGGGCACTGAAGCTTTCTTT
-	TRBV7-3	-	TRBJ1-2	CASRRGPGTAYGYTF	TGTGCCAGCAGACGTGGCCCCGGGACGGCCTATGGCTACACCTTC
-	TRBV6-5	-	TRBJ1-3	CASRIGGQSIYF	TGTGCCAGCAGGATAGGGGGGCAGTCCATATATTTT
-	TRBV7-8	-	TRBJ1-4	CASSSQKARYRVEKLFF	TGTGCCAGCAGCTCCCAAAAGGCGAGATACAGGGTTGAAAAACTGTTTTTT
-	TRBV28	-	TRBJ2-7	CASSLRAPGEQYF	TGTGCCAGCAGTTTACGGGCGCCTGGCGAGCAGTACTTC
-	TRBV7-9	-	TRBJ1-1	CASSLGTPEAFF	TGTGCCAGCAGCTTAGGGACCCCTGAAGCTTTCTTT
-	TRBV7-8	-	TRBJ1-1	CASSLAVEAFF	TGTGCCAGCAGCTTAGCTGTTGAAGCTTTCTTT
-	TRBV10-2	-	TRBJ2-1	CASSGRNLLANEQFF	TGCGCCAGCAGTGGAAGAAATTTGCTAGCTAATGAGCAGTTCTTC
-	TRBV30	-	TRBJ1-1	CAWSVGQNTEAFF	TGTGCCTGGAGTGTAGGGCAGAACACTGAAGCTTTCTTT
-	TRBV7-9	-	TRBJ1-5	CASSLAGSQPQHF	TGTGCCAGCAGCTTAGCGGGGTCACAGCCCCAGCATTTT
-	TRBV29-1	-	TRBJ2-5	CSVEDLGVLGETQYF	TGCAGCGTTGAAGATCTGGGGGTTTTAGGGGAGACCCAGTACTTC
-	TRBV28	-	TRBJ1-3	CASSRGGAGNTIYF	TGTGCCAGCAGCCGGGGGGGGGCTGGAAACACCATATATTTT
-	TRBV11-2	-	TRBJ2-3	CASSSKGGSGSTDTQYF	TGTGCCAGCAGCTCAAAAGGGGGTAGCGGGAGCACAGATACGCAGTATTTT
TRBD1	TRBV11-2	-	TRBJ1-2	CASSRNTGDNTF	TGTGCCAGCAGTCGAAATACAGGGGATAACACCTTC
-	TRBV25-1	-	TRBJ1-1	CASSERSGYGAEAFF	TGTGCCAGCAGTGAAAGGTCGGGGTATGGCGCTGAAGCTTTCTTT
-	TRBV7-9	-	TRBJ2-7	CASSQDRSEQYF	TGTGCCAGCAGCCAGGACAGATCCGAGCAGTACTTC
-	TRBV19	-	TRBJ2-1	CASSIDGDEQFF	TGTGCCAGTAGTATAGATGGGGATGAGCAGTTCTTC
-	TRBV7-2	-	TRBJ2-1	CASSFHPEGAYNEQFF	TGTGCCAGCAGCTTCCATCCGGAAGGGGCTTACAATGAGCAGTTCTTC
TRBD2	TRBV18	-	TRBJ2-3	CASSQATSGTTDTQYF	TGTGCCAGCTCCCAAGCGACTAGCGGAACCACAGATACGCAGTATTTT
TRBD1	TRBV9	-	TRBJ1-3	CASSVGRGQSSGNTIYF	TGTGCCAGCAGCGTAGGACGGGGACAGAGCTCTGGAAACACCATATATTTT